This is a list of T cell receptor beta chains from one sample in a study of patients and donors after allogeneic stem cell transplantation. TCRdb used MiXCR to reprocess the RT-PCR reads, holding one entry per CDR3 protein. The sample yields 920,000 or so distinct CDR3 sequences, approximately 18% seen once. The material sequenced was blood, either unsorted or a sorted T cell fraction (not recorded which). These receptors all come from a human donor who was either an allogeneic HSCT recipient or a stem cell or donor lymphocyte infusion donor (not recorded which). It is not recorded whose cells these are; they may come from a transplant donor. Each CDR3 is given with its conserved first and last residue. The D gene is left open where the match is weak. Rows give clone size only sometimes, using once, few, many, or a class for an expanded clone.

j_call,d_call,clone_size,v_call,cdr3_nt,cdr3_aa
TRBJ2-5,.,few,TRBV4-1,TGCGCCAGCAGCCATCCAGCATACGGAGAGACCCAGTACTTC,CASSHPAYGETQYF
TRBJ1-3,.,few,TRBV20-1,TGCAGTGCTTCCTCAGGGTCGGGTGGAAACACCATATATTTT,CSASSGSGGNTIYF
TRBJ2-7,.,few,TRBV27,TGTGCCAGCAGTTTAAGGGTAGGGAGTAGTGCCTACGAGCAGTACTTC,CASSLRVGSSAYEQYF
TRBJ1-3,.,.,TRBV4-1,TGCGCCAGCAGCCAAGGGGGGGCAACTGGAAACACCATATATTTT,CASSQGGATGNTIYF
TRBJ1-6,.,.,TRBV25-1,TGTGCCAGCAGTGAATGGGATACAGAGAATTCACCCCTCCACTTT,CASSEWDTENSPLHF
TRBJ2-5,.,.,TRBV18,TGTGCCAGCTCACCACCCCAAGAAGAGACCCAGTACTTC,CASSPPQEETQYF
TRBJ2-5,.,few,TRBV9,TGTGCCAGCAGCGTAGGCGGGGAAAAAGAGACCCAGTACTTC,CASSVGGEKETQYF
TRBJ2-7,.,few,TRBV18,TGTGCCAGCTCACCCCCCGGGGAGTACGAGCAGTACTTC,CASSPPGEYEQYF
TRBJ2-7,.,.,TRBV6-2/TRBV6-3,TGTGCCAGCAGCGACAGTAGGAACCCCTACGAGCAGTACTTC,CASSDSRNPYEQYF
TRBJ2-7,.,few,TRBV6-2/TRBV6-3,TGTGCCAGCGCGGTTGCGGGGCCCTACGAGCAGTACTTC,CASAVAGPYEQYF
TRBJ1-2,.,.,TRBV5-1,TGCGCCAGCAGAACTCCCGGGGATGGCTACACCTTC,CASRTPGDGYTF
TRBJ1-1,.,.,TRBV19,TGTGCCAGTAGTATTAACCCGGGGAACACTGAAGCTTTCTTT,CASSINPGNTEAFF
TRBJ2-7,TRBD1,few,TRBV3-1,TGTGCCAGCAGCCGTGGCGGGACAGGGGTCTACGAGCAGTACTTC,CASSRGGTGVYEQYF
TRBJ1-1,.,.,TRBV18,TGTGCCAGCACCGAGAGGGGAAACACTGAAGCTTTCTTT,CASTERGNTEAFF
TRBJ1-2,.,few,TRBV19,TGTGCCAGTAGTCCTGATTGGTGGGGCAGTTATGGCTACACCTTC,CASSPDWWGSYGYTF
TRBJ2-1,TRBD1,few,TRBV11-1,TGTGCCAGCAGCTTGGGGCGACAGGGTAAAGCGTCCTACAATGAGCAGTTCTTC,CASSLGRQGKASYNEQFF
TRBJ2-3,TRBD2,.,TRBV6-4,TGTGCCAGCAGTGACGTACTAGCGGGGGGAAATGTGGATACGCAGTATTTT,CASSDVLAGGNVDTQYF
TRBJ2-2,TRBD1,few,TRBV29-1,TGCAGCGTACAGGGGGCGCGAAATTCCGGGGAGCTGTTTTTT,CSVQGARNSGELFF
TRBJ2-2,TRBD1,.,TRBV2,TGTGCCAGCAGCGGGACAGGAGTTAACACCGGGGAGCTGTTTTTT,CASSGTGVNTGELFF
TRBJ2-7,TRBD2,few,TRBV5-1,TGCGCCAGCAGCTCCATAATTCTAGCGGGACCCCTTCTGTACTTC,CASSSIILAGPLLYF
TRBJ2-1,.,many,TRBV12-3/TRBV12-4,TGTGCCAGCAGCTTGGCGGAAAGGGGTGAGCAGTTCTTC,CASSLAERGEQFF
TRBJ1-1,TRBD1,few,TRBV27,TGTGCCAGCAGTTTAATGGGCAGGGGGCATACTGAAGCTTTCTTT,CASSLMGRGHTEAFF
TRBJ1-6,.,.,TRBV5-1,TGCGCCAGCAGCCTCAACAGGGAAGACGGGCGTTCACCCCTCCACTTT,CASSLNREDGRSPLHF
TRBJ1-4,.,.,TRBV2,TGTGCCAGCAGTGCAGAGGGTGCAACTAATGAAAAACTGTTTTTT,CASSAEGATNEKLFF
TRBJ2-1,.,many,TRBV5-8,TGTGCCAGCAGCTTTGGACTGCCCAATGAGCAGTTCTTC,CASSFGLPNEQFF
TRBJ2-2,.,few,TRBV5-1,TGCGCCAGCAGCCTAAGGTGGAGTAACACCGGGGAGCTGTTTTTT,CASSLRWSNTGELFF
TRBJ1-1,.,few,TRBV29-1,TGCAGCGTTGAAAGCCGGGGGATGAACACTGAAGCTTTCTTT,CSVESRGMNTEAFF